This note documents a single TCR beta chain sequence. Its target is unknown. Between the trimmed V and J ends, which lost 0 bases and 3 bases, there was a span of 10 bases. This CDR3 comprises 15 residues. Germline V gene data show CDR1 as SGDLS and CDR2 as YYNGEE. These data are taken from a study of response to subunit inactivated influenza vaccine. TCRdb re-called the RT-PCR reads through MiXCR, storing one row per CDR3 protein. This table has about 650,000 distinct CDR3 sequences, 14% appearing once. Study outcomes and limitations: The authors suggested that few new T cells are recruited per seasonal influenza vaccination.

This TCR was sampled from a man in his fifties who received an inactivated influenza vaccine. This specimen was PBMCs from blood, taken 14 days before vaccination. This chain links TRBV9 with TRBJ2-1, with no clear D. The CDR3 region has the DNA TGTGCCAGCAGCGTAGGTGGGATCATCTACAATGAGCAGTTCTTC. This encodes CASSVGGIIYNEQFF. The full variable domain, in which reference TRBV9 and TRBJ2-1 provide the parts outside the CDR3, is DSGVTQTPKHLITATGQRVTLRCSPRSGDLSVYWYQQSLDQGLQFLIQYYNGEERAKGNILERFSAQQFPDLHSELNLSSLELGDSALYFCASSVGGIIYNEQFFGPGTRLTVL.